Following are 23 T cell receptor beta chains from one sample sequenced in a study of blood T cell repertoires in COVID-19. Sequencing used immunoSEQ multiplex PCR; TCRdb keeps in-frame clones, though not all of them. The sample lists 350,000 to 550,000 clones, roughly nine tenths occurring once. The specimen was PBMCs or T cells enriched from blood (not recorded which). The receptor set was obtained from a woman between 18 and 29 years old with acute COVID-19.

The chain employs TRBV4-1 and TRBJ2-2; D gene unclear. Germline CDR1 reads MGHRA; CDR2 reads YSYEKL. The CDR3 consists of 15 residues. V lost 1 base, J lost 3 bases, and 9 bases lay in between. CDR3 amino acids: CASSQGGKHTGELFF. In nucleotides, the CDR3 is TGCGCCAGCAGCCAAGGAGGAAAGCACACCGGGGAGCTGTTTTTT.

The V call is TRBV12-5, the J call TRBJ1-1; D is uncertain. Germline CDR1 and CDR2: LGHNT and FRNRAP. The CDR3 has 13 amino acids. V lost 6 bases and J 0 bases, leaving 8 bases between the germline ends. CDR3 amino acids: CASGSTMNTEAFF. The CDR3, as DNA: TGTGCTAGTGGGTCTACCATGAACACTGAAGCTTTCTTT.

The rearrangement joins TRBV3-1 (or the pseudogene TRBV3-2) to TRBJ1-2; possibly TRBD1 for D (6 bases). Trimming shortened V by 2 bases and J by 8 bases, and 12 bases separated the two germline ends. CDR3 length equals 13 residues. Germline CDR1 reads LGHDT; CDR2 reads YNNKEL (reference sequence). The DNA for the CDR3 is TGTGCCAGCAGCCAACACAGGGTAGGAGGCTACACCTTC. Amino acid sequence: CASSQHRVGGYTF.

This chain connects TRBV7-9 to TRBJ2-3; 9 nucleotides agree with TRBD2. Germline V lookup: CDR1 SEHNR, CDR2 FQNEAQ (reference sequence). V lost 10 bases and J lost 4; bases outside the gene matches: 12. CDR3 length equals 15 residues. The CDR3, as DNA: TGTGCCACCCTCCCTGGGGCGGGGGGGTCAGATACGCAGTATTTT. Its translation is CATLPGAGGSDTQYF.

V is TRBV7-2 and J is TRBJ1-2, with unresolved D. The CDR3 runs to 12 residues. Trimming removed 5 bases at V and 6 bases at J, with 10 bases between. Germline CDR1 SGHTA, CDR2 FQGNSA. CDR3 nucleotide sequence: TGTGCCAGCAGCGGCCTCTTGGATGGCTACACCTTC. It encodes CASSGLLDGYTF. Supplemented by reference TRBV7-2 and TRBJ1-2, the full variable domain reads GAGVSQSPSNKVTEKGKDVELRCDPISGHTALYWYRQSLGQGLEFLIYFQGNSAPDKSGLPSDRFSAERTGGSVSTLTIQRTQQEDSAVYLCASSGLLDGYTFGSGTRLTVV.

V is TRBV5-1 and J is TRBJ2-3, with D hard to call. The CDR3 loop spans 14 amino acids. In germline, CDR1 is SGHRS, CDR2 YFSETQ. V lost 0 bases and J lost 0, with 5 bases in between. CDR3 protein: CASSLGQSTDTQYF. The CDR3 DNA is TGCGCCAGCAGCTTGGGGCAGAGCACAGATACGCAGTATTTT.

The CDR3 coding sequence is TGCGCCAGCAGCATCTTGACAGGGGGCGGTGGCTACACCTTC. This translates into CASSILTGGGGYTF. This chain joins TRBV5-1 and TRBJ1-2; 10 bases fit TRBD1. Germline assignment: CDR1 SGHRS and CDR2 YFSETQ. With V trimmed by 4 bases and J by 7 bases, 7 bases remained unmatched. The CDR3 runs to 14 residues. The complete variable domain, with remaining parts taken from reference TRBV5-1 and TRBJ1-2, reads KAGVTQTPRYLIKTRGQQVTLSCSPISGHRSVSWYQQTPGQGLQFLFEYFSETQRNKGNFPGRFSGRQFSNSRSEMNVSTLELGDSALYLCASSILTGGGGYTFGSGTRLTVV.

This clone was recorded once. V and J are TRBV11-2 and TRBJ1-2; 7 bases agree with TRBD1. This CDR3 has 13 amino acids. The V gene end was trimmed by 11 bases and the J gene end by 8 bases; junction bases not matched to a gene: 14. Per germline, CDR1 SGHAT and CDR2 FQNNGV. The CDR3 region has the DNA TGTGCCGCCAAGAAAAGGGGGCCAGGCGGCTACACCTTC. Amino acid sequence: CAAKKRGPGGYTF.

About this clone itself: The same CDR3 can be traced to other DNA sequences in this sample. The chain links TRBV15 to TRBJ1-2; TRBD1 is a possible D gene (6 bases). V dropped 3 bases and J dropped 4 bases, with 12 bases sitting between them. The CDR3 covers 14 residues. Per the germline V gene, CDR1 is LNHNV and CDR2 is YYDKDF (reference sequence). The CDR3 sequence is CATSRVTGSYGYTF. The CDR3, as DNA: TGTGCCACCAGCAGGGTCACAGGGTCCTATGGCTACACCTTC.

This chain's CDR3 is CASSWGDRIDQPQHF. As DNA, the CDR3 is TGTGCCAGCAGCTGGGGGGACAGGATTGATCAGCCCCAGCATTTT. The J gene is TRBJ1-5, the V gene TRBV7-2; TRBD1 agrees at 8 bases. This CDR3 contains 15 residues. Germline V gives CDR1 SGHTA, CDR2 FQGNSA. After removal of 4 bases from V and 5 bases from J, the junction contained 7 bases not matched to a gene. The full variable domain, completed using reference TRBV7-2 and TRBJ1-5, is GAGVSQSPSNKVTEKGKDVELRCDPISGHTALYWYRQSLGQGLEFLIYFQGNSAPDKSGLPSDRFSAERTGGSVSTLTIQRTQQEDSAVYLCASSWGDRIDQPQHFGDGTRLSIL.

A remark on this clone: The junction and the germline gene differ at one end; a read error may be behind it. This CDR3 reads CASSLRQGYQETQYF. DNA of the CDR3: TGTGCTAGCAGCTTAAGACAGGGCTACCAAGAGACCCAGTACTTC. The V and J genes are TRBV7-7 and TRBJ2-5; TRBD1 aligns across 7 bases. Germline CDR1 SSHAT, CDR2 FNYEAQ (reference sequence). CDR3 length: 15 amino acids.

This sequence joins TRBV11-2 and TRBJ2-5; the D is unclear. V shed 5 bases and J shed 5 bases, with 6 bases lying between them. Germline V CDR1 and CDR2: SGHAT, FQNNGV. The CDR3 covers 11 residues. The CDR3, as DNA: TGTGCCAGCAGCCAGTCGGAGACCCAGTACTTC. This translates into CASSQSETQYF.

V and J are TRBV13 and TRBJ1-1, with D possibly TRBD1 on 5 matching bases. V was shortened by 6 bases and J by 6 bases, with 11 bases between the two germline ends. The CDR3 is made up of 12 amino acids. Germline loops: CDR1 PRHDT, CDR2 FYEKMQ (reference sequence). CDR3 sequence: CASRYDSPEAFF. Written as DNA, the CDR3 is TGTGCCAGCAGGTACGACAGCCCTGAAGCTTTCTTT.

The V call is TRBV6-5, the J call TRBJ1-1; 7 positions agree with TRBD1. Germline V gene data show CDR1 as MNHEY and CDR2 as SVGAGI. Trimming cost V 6 bases and J 1 base; bases outside gene matches: 2. The CDR3 has 13 amino acids. The DNA for the CDR3 is TGTGCCAGCAGCAGGGGGGAGAACACTGAAGCTTTCTTT. It specifies CASSRGENTEAFF.

The CDR3 protein is CASSYLSSGANVLTF. Here the CDR3 DNA reads TGTGCCAGCAGTTACTTATCCTCTGGGGCCAACGTCCTGACTTTC. The chain couples TRBV6-5 to TRBJ2-6; no clear D. The CDR3 extends over 15 amino acids. In germline, CDR1 is MNHEY, CDR2 SVGAGI. Trimming removed 1 base from V and 0 bases from J, with 4 bases in between.

In DNA form, the CDR3 reads TGTGCCAGCAGGCTAGGGGGCGCTGGCTATGGCTACACCTTC. Residues: CASRLGGAGYGYTF. The chain couples TRBV27 to TRBJ1-2; 7 bases are a match to TRBD1. The CDR3 spans 14 residues. With 6 bases clipped from V and 4 bases from J, the junction kept 8 bases outside the gene matches. Germline CDR1 MNHEY, CDR2 SMNVEV (reference sequence).

V is TRBV28 and J is TRBJ2-7; 7 nucleotides match TRBD2. The length of the CDR3 is 13 residues. J was trimmed by 7 bases and V by 2 bases; bases with no gene match: 5. Per the germline V gene, CDR1 is MDHEN and CDR2 is SYDVKM. CDR3 nucleotide sequence: TGTGCCAGCAGTTTACCCGTGGGGGGGGAGCAGTACTTC. As protein: CASSLPVGGEQYF.

This rearrangement joins TRBV29-1 to TRBJ2-7, with D possibly being TRBD2 (6 bases). Looked up from germline, CDR1 is SQVTM and CDR2 is ANQGSEA. V was cut by 4 bases and J by 3 bases, with 16 bases left in between. This CDR3 has 14 amino acids. The CDR3 region has the DNA TGCAGCGTTGTTGATTGGGGGAGGAGCTACGAGCAGTACTTC. Its protein is CSVVDWGRSYEQYF.

This rearrangement joins TRBV2 to TRBJ2-5, with 9 bases that match TRBD2. The V segment lost 6 bases and the J segment 5 bases; nucleotides outside the gene matches: 16. The V gene's germline CDR1 is SNHLY and CDR2 FYNNEI. This CDR3 has 17 residues. The CDR3 region has the DNA TGTGCCAGCAGCCCCCTCTTTTTGCTAGCGGGGACTGAGACCCAGTACTTC. As protein: CASSPLFLLAGTETQYF. The full variable domain, its missing parts supplied by reference TRBV2 and TRBJ2-5, is EPEVTQTPSHQVTQMGQEVILRCVPISNHLYFYWYRQILGQKVEFLVSFYNNEISEKSEIFDDQFSVERPDGSNFTLKIRSTKLEDSAMYFCASSPLFLLAGTETQYFGPGTRLLVL.

The chain has TRBV11-3 and TRBJ2-7, with D possibly being TRBD2 (6 bases). V lost 3 bases, J lost 3 bases, and 9 bases lay in between. This CDR3 comprises 13 residues. In germline, CDR1 is SGHNT, CDR2 YENEEA. CDR3 sequence reads: CASSFLSGYEQYF. As DNA, the CDR3 is TGTGCCAGCAGCTTTCTTAGCGGCTACGAGCAGTACTTC.

The V and J genes are TRBV19 and TRBJ2-1; 9 bases map to TRBD2. Trimming cost V 1 base and J 5 bases; bases outside gene matches: 3. The CDR3 is 15 residues long. CDR1 and CDR2 from the germline V gene are LNHDA and SQIVND (reference sequence). CDR3: CASSIARLADNEQFF. CDR3 nucleotides: TGTGCCAGTAGTATAGCCAGACTAGCGGACAATGAGCAGTTCTTC.

This chain uses TRBV19 with TRBJ1-1; D not resolved. The CDR3 runs to 13 residues. With 4 bases removed from V and 10 bases from J, the gap between germline ends came to 16 bases. Germline lookup yields CDR1 LNHDA and CDR2 SQIVND (reference sequence). The CDR3 coding sequence is TGTGCCAGTAGTACTAGTAGGACTTTAGGAGCTTTCTTT. It encodes CASSTSRTLGAFF.

The V gene is TRBV6-5, the J gene TRBJ2-1; 14 nucleotides match TRBD2. The V and J ends lost 7 bases and 7 bases, in that order; junction bases with no gene match: 6. The CDR3 length is 15 residues. Germline CDR1 reads MNHEY; CDR2 reads SVGAGI. The CDR3: CASTGGLAGVNEQFF. The CDR3 DNA sequence: TGTGCCAGCACCGGGGGACTAGCGGGAGTGAATGAGCAGTTCTTC.